The 15 T cell receptor beta chains in this list originate from one sample, sequenced in a study of vaccination and CD4 T cells after COVID-19. The Oncomine TCR Beta short-read assay was applied to DNA of cultured CD4+ T cells. In TCRdb, the PCR reads were re-called with MiXCR into one record per CDR3 protein. Here the sample spans 15,000 to 17,000 distinct CDR3 sequences, about 43% being singletons. The sample's treatment: roughly 11-day PBMC culture with coronavirus spike peptide pools or control peptides (ViraFEST assay). Their recognized antigens are unknown. The specimen comprised CD4+ T cells from blood, cultured in vitro, sampled before SARS-CoV-2 vaccination. Every receptor here comes from a human donor who had recovered from COVID-19.

This clonotype was observed a few times. The V call is TRBV6-1, the J call TRBJ1-2; 9 bases are shared with TRBD1. Germline CDR1 is MNHNS and CDR2 is SASEGT. V dropped 7 bases and J dropped 5; count of bases not matched to a gene: 5. The CDR3 extends over 13 amino acids. In nucleotides, the CDR3 is TGTGCCAGCACCCGGACAGGGGAATATGGCTACACCTTC. This sequence encodes CASTRTGEYGYTF.

The table lists this clonotype with a few counts. V gene TRBV27 combines with J gene TRBJ2-5; TRBD2 is a possible D gene (5 bases). V was cut by 3 bases and J by 4 bases, with 18 bases left in between. Germline V gene sequence: CDR1 MNHEY, CDR2 SMNVEV (reference sequence). This CDR3 contains 16 residues. The CDR3 DNA reads as TGTGCCAGCAGTTTGGGAGTAGACTTTCGCGGAGAGACCCAGTACTTC. Translation gives CASSLGVDFRGETQYF.

The V gene is TRBV6-5, the J gene TRBJ2-7, with 12 bases that match TRBD2. CDR1 MNHEY and CDR2 SVGAGI come from the germline V gene. The CDR3 is 16 residues long. With V trimmed by 2 bases and J by 3 bases, 5 bases remained unmatched. DNA of the CDR3: TGTGCCAGCAGTTACCGTACTAGCGGGAGGTTCTACGAGCAGTACTTC. It translates to CASSYRTSGRFYEQYF.

This clonotype was detected only a few times. The chain employs TRBV25-1 and TRBJ2-5; D unclear. Trimming pared 3 bases from V and 4 bases from J, leaving 9 bases between. Per the germline V gene, CDR1 is MGHDK and CDR2 is SYGVNS. The CDR3 loop spans 13 amino acids. CDR3 nucleotides: TGTGCCAGCAGTGATCCCCCTCGAGAGACCCAGTACTTC. This encodes CASSDPPRETQYF.

The chain couples TRBV11-3 to TRBJ2-1, with 7 bases identical to TRBD2. Unmatched junction bases numbered 16, after V lost 1 base and J lost 7 bases. CDR1 and CDR2 from the germline V gene are SGHNT and YENEEA. CDR3 length: 18 amino acids. The CDR3 here is CASSLGAAAWGGRNEQFF. CDR3 DNA sequence: TGTGCCAGCAGCTTAGGGGCCGCAGCCTGGGGGGGTCGGAATGAGCAGTTCTTC.

This clonotype was seen only a few times. V usage is TRBV18 and J usage is TRBJ2-5; 9 nucleotides align to TRBD1. This CDR3 comprises 14 residues. The junction had 4 bases not matched to a gene; V was cut back by 5 bases and J by 3 bases. Per the germline V gene, CDR1 is KGHSH and CDR2 is LQKENI. CDR3 sequence (DNA): TGTGCCAGCTCAACCGGGACAGGGAAAGAGACCCAGTACTTC. Translated, it gives CASSTGTGKETQYF.

This clonotype was counted only a few times. The rearrangement links TRBV12-3 or TRBV12-4 to TRBJ1-6, with unresolved D. Trimming took 7 bases from V and 7 from J, leaving 14 bases between them. This CDR3 is 14 amino acids long. CDR3 in amino acids: CASNSGVGNSPLHF. CDR3 nucleotide sequence: TGTGCCAGCAATTCTGGGGTGGGGAATTCACCCCTCCACTTT.

This clonotype occurred a few times. This rearrangement joins TRBV4-1 to TRBJ1-4; the D gene is possibly TRBD1 (6 bases). This CDR3 is built from 15 residues. In germline, CDR1 is MGHRA, CDR2 YSYEKL. Trimming shortened V by 3 bases and J by 6 bases, and 14 bases separated the two germline ends. This CDR3 reads CASSQGRTAYEKLFF. CDR3 coding DNA: TGCGCCAGCAGCCAGGGGAGGACAGCATATGAAAAACTGTTTTTT.

This clonotype was picked up a small number of times. The chain employs TRBV30 and TRBJ1-6; no clear D. The CDR3 spans 13 residues. Trimming took 2 bases from V and 7 from J, leaving 9 bases between them. Germline values: CDR1 GTSNPN, CDR2 SVGIG (reference sequence). For the CDR3, the DNA is TGTGCCTGGAGTTCTACTGTGAATTCACCCCTCCACTTT. Amino acid sequence: CAWSSTVNSPLHF.

The chain carries TRBV2 and TRBJ2-7, with TRBD1 matching 8 bases. Germline-derived CDR1 and CDR2 are SNHLY and FYNNEI. V dropped 6 bases and J dropped 2; count of bases not matched to a gene: 9. The CDR3 consists of 15 residues. The CDR3 DNA reads TGTGCCAGCAGCGTTACCGGGACAGGTGCCTACGAGCAGTACTTC. This sequence encodes CASSVTGTGAYEQYF.

This clonotype was seen only a few times. The chain combines TRBV12-3 or TRBV12-4 with TRBJ1-5; D possibly corresponds to TRBD1 (6 bases). The CDR3 length is 12 residues. V lost 7 bases, J lost 7 bases, and 11 bases lay in between. In DNA form, the CDR3 reads TGTGCCAGCACCTCCGGGGGCCAGCCCCAGCATTTT. Translation: CASTSGGQPQHF.

The chain employs TRBV6-4 and TRBJ2-1, with TRBD2 matching 12 bases. CDR1 and CDR2 (germline): MRHNA, SNTAGT. The CDR3 extends over 15 amino acids. V shed 0 bases and J 6 bases; nucleotides not matched to a gene: 0. The CDR3 DNA is TGTGCCAGCAGTGACTCGACTAGCGGGAGCAATGAGCAGTTCTTC. It encodes CASSDSTSGSNEQFF.

The rearrangement links TRBV20-1 to TRBJ2-3; D not resolved. Germline CDR1 DFQATT, CDR2 SNEGSKA (reference sequence). CDR3 length: 12 residues. V dropped 3 bases and J dropped 2 bases, with 6 bases sitting between them. This chain's CDR3 is CSARFSTDTQYF. The CDR3 DNA follows: TGCAGTGCTAGGTTCTCCACAGATACGCAGTATTTT.

The chain has TRBV29-1 and TRBJ2-5, with TRBD2 identical over 11 bases. With 8 bases clipped from V and 5 bases from J, the junction kept 7 bases outside the gene matches. This CDR3 region has 13 residues. Germline values: CDR1 SQVTM, CDR2 ANQGSEA. The CDR3 sequence: CSTQLAGAETQYF. Written as DNA, the CDR3 is TGCAGCACCCAACTAGCGGGAGCGGAGACCCAGTACTTC.

This clonotype has only a few counts. The chain couples TRBV2 to TRBJ2-3; no clear D. Trimming removed 5 bases at V and 3 bases at J, with 6 bases between. Germline-derived CDR1 and CDR2 are SNHLY and FYNNEI. This CDR3 has 12 amino acids. Here the CDR3 reads CASSRATDTQYF. DNA of the CDR3: TGTGCCAGCAGTCGAGCGACAGATACGCAGTATTTT.